Listed below are T cell receptor beta chains from one sample, sequenced in a study of tumor-infiltrating lymphocytes in primary liver carcinoma. MiXCR was run by TCRdb on the multiplex PCR reads, yielding one entry per CDR3 protein. The table records approximately 110,000 distinct CDR3 sequences, 60% to 80% of them present only once. The sequencing input was liver tumor tissue from sampling region 3. The receptors here all came from a woman aged 55-70 years with primary liver carcinoma and hepatitis B virus infection. Each CDR3 is given with its conserved first and last residue. A D gene is named only where the DNA matches it firmly. The size field is filled for only some rows; it gives once, few, many or a size class.

j_gene | d_gene | v_gene | abundance | CDR3aa | CDR3nt
TRBJ1-6 | NA | TRBV5-5 | many | CASSLRTENYNSPLHF | TGTGCCAGCAGCTTGAGGACGGAAAACTATAATTCACCCCTCCACTTT
TRBJ2-5 | TRBD2 | TRBV5-1 | few | CASSLGLAGGGKTQCF | TGCGCCAGCAGCTTGGGACTAGCGGGAGGAGGAAAGACCCAGTGCTTC
TRBJ2-2 | NA | TRBV7-3 | few | CASSSDSLGTGELFF | TGTGCCAGCAGCTCCGACAGCCTTGGCACCGGGGAGCTGTTTTTT
TRBJ2-1 | NA | TRBV11-2 | NA | CASSLTDDERFF | TGTGCCAGCAGCTTGACAGACGATGAGCGGTTCTTC
TRBJ2-3 | NA | TRBV11-2 | NA | CASSLARSLNTDTQYF | TGTGCCAGCAGCTTAGCTAGGTCCCTTAACACTGATACGCAGTATTTT
TRBJ2-1 | TRBD2 | TRBV5-4 | many | CASSRRAGGPSYNEQFF | TGTGCCAGCAGCCGCCGCGCGGGAGGGCCTTCCTACAATGAGCAGTTCTTC
TRBJ1-2 | TRBD1 | TRBV5-1 | once | CASGPWTGLAANYGYTF | TGCGCCAGCGGCCCCTGGACAGGGCTAGCAGCTAACTATGGCTACACCTTC
TRBJ1-6 | NA | TRBV10-3 | NA | CAISESGSSVLNSPLHF | TGTGCCATCAGTGAGTCTGGCAGTAGCGTTCTTAATTCACCCCTCCACTTT
TRBJ1-6 | NA | TRBV12-3/TRBV12-4 | many | CASSGTGGIQNSPLHF | TGTGCCAGCAGTGGGACCGGCGGCATCCAAAATTCACCCCTCCACTTT
TRBJ1-2 | NA | TRBV20-1 | NA | CSAPTRVDYGYTF | TGCAGTGCTCCTACCCGAGTTGACTATGGCTACACCTTC
TRBJ1-5 | NA | TRBV6-1 | NA | CARSGFRENQPQHF | TGTGCCAGAAGTGGATTCAGGGAGAATCAGCCCCAGCATTTT
TRBJ2-3 | NA | TRBV6-4 | NA | CASSDVARGSTDTLYF | NA
TRBJ2-7 | TRBD1 | TRBV5-6 | NA | CASRRTGATYEQYF | TGTGCCAGCAGGAGGACAGGGGCCACCTACGAGCAGTACTTC
TRBJ2-3 | TRBD2 | TRBV5-4 | many | CASSRGRAGTDTQYF | TGTGCCAGCAGCCGCGGGAGGGCCGGAACAGATACGCAGTATTTT
TRBJ2-5 | NA | TRBV7-8 | NA | CASSSRLVSKTQYF | TGTGCCAGCAGCTCGCGACTAGTTTCAAAGACCCAGTACTTC
TRBJ2-7 | NA | TRBV10-3 | many | CAIRSARDSYEQYF | TGTGCCATCCGGTCGGCCAGGGACTCCTACGAGCAGTACTTC
TRBJ1-2 | NA | TRBV28 | many | CASRGQGGDYGYTF | TGTGCCAGCAGAGGTCAGGGCGGCGACTATGGCTACACCTTC
TRBJ2-7 | NA | TRBV28 | many | CASSLPGQQKPYEQYF | TGTGCCAGCAGTTTACCGGGGCAGCAGAAACCCTACGAGCAGTACTTC
TRBJ2-1 | NA | TRBV11-2 | once | CASSLQASALGVSYNEQFF | TGTGCTAGCAGCTTGCAGGCTAGCGCCTTAGGGGTCTCCTACAATGAGCAGTTCTTC
TRBJ2-3 | TRBD2 | TRBV24-1 | NA | CATSLAGGGTDTQYF | TGTGCCACCAGCCTAGCGGGAGGAGGCACAGATACGCAGTATTTT
TRBJ2-7 | TRBD1 | TRBV10-2 | many | CATYRGSEQYF | TGCGCCACATACAGGGGTAGTGAGCAGTACTTC
TRBJ1-1 | NA | TRBV28 | few | CASSRPVDRHTEAFF | TGTGCCAGCAGCCGCCCCGTGGATCGGCACACTGAAGCTTTCTTT
TRBJ2-2 | NA | TRBV29-1 | NA | CGGRTDGKLFF | TGCGGCGGTAGAACGGACGGGAAGCTGTTTTTT
TRBJ2-3 | NA | TRBV29-1 | once | CSVDGPKGIDTQYF | TGTAGCGTTGATGGTCCAAAGGGCATAGATACGCAGTATTTT
TRBJ2-1 | NA | TRBV12-3/TRBV12-4 | once | CASSSRGGSYNEQFF | TGTGCCAGCAGTTCAAGAGGGGGCTCCTACAATGAGCAGTTCTTC
TRBJ1-4 | NA | TRBV4-2 | NA | CDSRQPDRNEKLFF | TGTGACAGCAGGCAGCCGGACAGAAATGAAAAACTGTTTTTT
TRBJ2-1 | NA | TRBV6-5 | NA | CTSRRGGANEQFF | TGTACCAGCCGAAGGGGGGGGGCTAATGAGCAGTTCTTC
TRBJ2-7 | TRBD2 | TRBV12-3/TRBV12-4 | NA | CASSLTSGSYKQYF | TGTGCCAGCAGTTTAACTAGCGGGAGTTACAAGCAGTACTTC
TRBJ2-7 | NA | TRBV4-2 | NA | CASSQEVGISEQCF | TGTGCCAGCAGCCAAGAGGTGGGTATAAGCGAGCAGTGCTTC
TRBJ2-1 | NA | TRBV7-9 | NA | CASSPGAGNRVNEQLF | TGTGCCAGCAGCCCCGGTGCAGGGAACAGGGTCAATGAGCAGTTATTC
TRBJ2-3 | NA | TRBV11-2 | NA | CASSSDQGSTNTQYF | TGTGCCAGCAGCTCAGATCAAGGGAGCACAAATACGCAGTATTTT
TRBJ1-1 | NA | TRBV6-6 | NA | CASSEPGRRNTETFF | TGTGCCAGCAGTGAGCCGGGACGGAGAAACACTGAAACTTTCTTT
TRBJ2-1 | NA | TRBV6-6 | NA | CASSYGQNRATNEQFF | TGTGCCAGCAGTTACGGTCAGAACAGGGCGACGAATGAGCAGTTCTTC
TRBJ2-1 | TRBD2 | TRBV11-2 | NA | CASSIAGGPLEQFF | TGTGCCAGTAGCATAGCGGGAGGACCGCTTGAGCAGTTCTTC
TRBJ2-7 | NA | TRBV7-9 | NA | CAYSRDAWSSYEQYF | TGTGCCTACAGCAGGGACGCCTGGAGCTCCTACGAGCAGTACTTC
TRBJ2-1 | TRBD2 | TRBV7-9 | few | CASSLLAGVDEQFF | TGTGCCAGCAGCTTACTAGCGGGAGTAGATGAGCAGTTCTTC
TRBJ2-1 | NA | TRBV28 | NA | CASSQGGYNEQFF | TGTGCCAGCAGTCAGGGGGGCTACAATGAGCAGTTCTTC
TRBJ1-4 | NA | TRBV5-1 | few | CTSGLEGNEKLFF | TGCACCAGCGGCTTGGAGGGGAATGAAAAACTGTTTTTT
TRBJ2-7 | TRBD2 | TRBV11-2 | few | CASGLTSGSEQYF | TGTGCTAGCGGCTTAACTAGCGGGAGCGAACAGTACTTC
TRBJ1-1 | NA | TRBV7-2 | NA | CASTFSMNTEAFF | TGTGCCAGCACCTTCTCTATGAACACTGAAGCTTTCTTT
TRBJ2-4 | NA | TRBV5-8 | many | CASSPRYPAKNIQYF | TGTGCCAGCAGCCCGAGGTACCCTGCCAAAAACATTCAGTACTTC
TRBJ1-5 | NA | TRBV30 | NA | CAWSTDTNQPQHF | TGTGCCTGGAGTACGGACACCAATCAGCCCCAGCATTTT
TRBJ1-1 | TRBD1 | TRBV29-1 | few | CSVPGQDRLNTKAFF | TGCAGCGTCCCGGGACAGGATCGATTGAATACTAAAGCTTTCTTT
TRBJ1-5 | NA | TRBV7-9 | NA | CASSLGPNRVNQPQHF | TGTGCCAGCAGCTTAGGACCAAACAGGGTGAATCAGCCCCAGCATTTT
TRBJ2-7 | TRBD1 | TRBV7-2 | NA | CASSLGGGAGYEQYF | TGTGCCAGCAGCTTAGGAGGGGGCGCGGGCTACGAGCAGTACTTC
TRBJ2-3 | TRBD2 | TRBV29-1 | NA | CSPRLLGGGPRDTQYF | TGCAGCCCCAGGCTCCTTGGGGGGGGACCAAGAGATACGCAGTATTTT
TRBJ2-7 | NA | TRBV6-1 | once | CASSESTAGMLYEQYF | TGTGCCAGCAGTGAAAGTACGGCAGGGATGCTCTACGAGCAGTATTTC
TRBJ1-1 | NA | TRBV11-2 | NA | CASSIVVGQGSTEALF | NA
TRBJ1-3 | NA | TRBV14 | many | CASSPGYSGNTIYF | TGTGCCAGCAGTCCAGGGTACTCTGGAAACACCATATATTTT
TRBJ2-7 | TRBD1 | TRBV6-5 | once | CASSYPTGGYEQYF | TGTGCCAGCAGTTACCCGACAGGGGGGTATGAGCAGTACTTC
TRBJ2-3 | TRBD2 | TRBV11-1 | NA | CASSLGQRAGESHF | TGCGCCAGCAGTTTAGGGCAACGTGCGGGAGAGTCTCACTTT
TRBJ1-5 | TRBD1 | TRBV5-1 | NA | CASSLGQDGNQPQHF | TGCGCCAGCAGCTTAGGACAGGACGGCAATCAGCCCCAGCATTTT
TRBJ1-1 | NA | TRBV11-2 | NA | CATSPGQTRDTEAFF | TGTGCCACCAGCCCGGGCCAAACGAGGGACACTGAAGCTTTCTTC
TRBJ2-7 | NA | TRBV29-1 | NA | CSVVALRLAAYEQYF | TGTAGCGTTGTTGCCTTGAGACTGGCGGCCTATGAGCAGTACTTC
TRBJ2-1 | NA | TRBV5-1 | NA | CASSLEGHMNYEQFF | TGCGCCAGCAGCTTGGAAGGACATATGAACTATGAGCAGTTCTTC